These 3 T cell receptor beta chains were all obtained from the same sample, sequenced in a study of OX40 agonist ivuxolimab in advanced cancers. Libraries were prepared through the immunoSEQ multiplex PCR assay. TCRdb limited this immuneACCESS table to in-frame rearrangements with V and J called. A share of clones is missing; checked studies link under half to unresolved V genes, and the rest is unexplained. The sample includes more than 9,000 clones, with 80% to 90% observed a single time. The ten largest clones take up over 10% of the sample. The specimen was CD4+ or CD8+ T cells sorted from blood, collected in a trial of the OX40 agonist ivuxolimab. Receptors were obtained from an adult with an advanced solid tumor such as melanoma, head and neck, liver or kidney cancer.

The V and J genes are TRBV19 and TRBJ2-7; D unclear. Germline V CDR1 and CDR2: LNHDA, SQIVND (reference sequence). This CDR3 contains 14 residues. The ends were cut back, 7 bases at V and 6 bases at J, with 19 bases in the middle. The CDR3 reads CASTTPAKKAEQYF. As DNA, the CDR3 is TGTGCCAGTACCACACCGGCCAAAAAGGCCGAGCAGTACTTC.

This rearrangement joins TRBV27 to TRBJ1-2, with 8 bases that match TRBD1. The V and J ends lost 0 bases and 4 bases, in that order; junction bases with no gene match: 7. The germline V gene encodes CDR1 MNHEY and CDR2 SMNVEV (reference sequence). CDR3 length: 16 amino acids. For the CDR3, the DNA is TGTGCCAGCAGTTTATCCCAGGGGGCTGGAATCTATGGCTACACCTTC. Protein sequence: CASSLSQGAGIYGYTF.

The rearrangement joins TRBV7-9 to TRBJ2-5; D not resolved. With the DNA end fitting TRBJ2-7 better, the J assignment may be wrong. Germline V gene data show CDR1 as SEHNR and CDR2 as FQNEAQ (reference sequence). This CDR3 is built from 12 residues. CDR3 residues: CASSPDGYEQYF. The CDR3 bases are TGTGCCAGCAGCCCCGACGGATACGAGCAGTACTTC.